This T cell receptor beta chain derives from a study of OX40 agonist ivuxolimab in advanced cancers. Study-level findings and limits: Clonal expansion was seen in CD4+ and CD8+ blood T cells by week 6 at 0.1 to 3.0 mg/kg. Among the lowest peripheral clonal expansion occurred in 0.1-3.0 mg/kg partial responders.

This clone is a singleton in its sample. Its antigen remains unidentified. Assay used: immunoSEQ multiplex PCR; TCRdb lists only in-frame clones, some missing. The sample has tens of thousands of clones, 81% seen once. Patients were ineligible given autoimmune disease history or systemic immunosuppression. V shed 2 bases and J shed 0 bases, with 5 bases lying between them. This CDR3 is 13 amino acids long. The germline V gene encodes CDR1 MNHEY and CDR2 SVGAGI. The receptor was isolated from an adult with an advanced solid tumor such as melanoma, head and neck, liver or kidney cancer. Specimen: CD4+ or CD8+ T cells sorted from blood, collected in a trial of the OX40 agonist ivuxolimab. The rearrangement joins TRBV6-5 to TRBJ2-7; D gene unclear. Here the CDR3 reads CASSYKYSYEQYF. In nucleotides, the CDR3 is TGTGCCAGCAGTTACAAATACTCCTACGAGCAGTACTTC.